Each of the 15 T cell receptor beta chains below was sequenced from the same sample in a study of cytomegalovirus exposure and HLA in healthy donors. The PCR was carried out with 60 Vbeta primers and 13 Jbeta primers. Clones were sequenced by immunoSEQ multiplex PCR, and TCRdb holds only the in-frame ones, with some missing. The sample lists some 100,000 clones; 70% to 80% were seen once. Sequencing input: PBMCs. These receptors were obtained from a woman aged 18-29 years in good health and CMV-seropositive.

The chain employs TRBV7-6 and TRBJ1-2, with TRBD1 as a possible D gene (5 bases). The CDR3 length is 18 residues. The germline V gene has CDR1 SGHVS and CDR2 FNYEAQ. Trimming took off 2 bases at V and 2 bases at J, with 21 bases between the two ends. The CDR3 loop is CASSLYVLPREGNYGYTF. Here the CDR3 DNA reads TGTGCCAGCAGCTTATATGTGCTACCCAGGGAGGGCAACTATGGCTACACCTTC.

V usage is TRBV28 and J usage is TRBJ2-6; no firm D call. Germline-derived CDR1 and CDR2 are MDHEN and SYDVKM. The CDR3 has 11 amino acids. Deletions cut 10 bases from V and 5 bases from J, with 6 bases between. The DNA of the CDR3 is TGTGCCACCGAGTGGGCCAACGTCCTGACTTTC. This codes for CATEWANVLTF.

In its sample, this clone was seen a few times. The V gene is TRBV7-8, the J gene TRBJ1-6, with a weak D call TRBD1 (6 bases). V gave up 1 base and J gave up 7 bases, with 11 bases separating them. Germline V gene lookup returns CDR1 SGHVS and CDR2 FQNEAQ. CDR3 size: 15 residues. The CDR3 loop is CASSLGTALNSPLHF. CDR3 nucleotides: TGTGCCAGCAGCTTAGGGACAGCTCTAAATTCACCCCTCCACTTT.

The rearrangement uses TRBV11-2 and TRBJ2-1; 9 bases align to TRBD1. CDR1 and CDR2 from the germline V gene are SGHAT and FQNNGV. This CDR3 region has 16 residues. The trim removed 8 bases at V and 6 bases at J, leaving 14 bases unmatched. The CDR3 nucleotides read TGTGCCAGCCATCTCGACCGGGGACAGGGAGGCAATGAGCAGTTCTTC. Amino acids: CASHLDRGQGGNEQFF.

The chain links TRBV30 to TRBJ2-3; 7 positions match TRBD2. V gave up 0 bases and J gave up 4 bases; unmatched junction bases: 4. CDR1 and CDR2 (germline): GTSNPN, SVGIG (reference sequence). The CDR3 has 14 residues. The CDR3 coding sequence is TGTGCCTGGAGTGTTGGCGGGAGTGCAGATACGCAGTATTTT. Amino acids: CAWSVGGSADTQYF.

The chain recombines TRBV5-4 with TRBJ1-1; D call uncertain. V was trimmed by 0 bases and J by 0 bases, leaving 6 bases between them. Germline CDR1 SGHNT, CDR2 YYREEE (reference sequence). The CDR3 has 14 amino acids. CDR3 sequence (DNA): TGTGCCAGCAGCTTGGAACAGCTGAACACTGAAGCTTTCTTT. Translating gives CASSLEQLNTEAFF.

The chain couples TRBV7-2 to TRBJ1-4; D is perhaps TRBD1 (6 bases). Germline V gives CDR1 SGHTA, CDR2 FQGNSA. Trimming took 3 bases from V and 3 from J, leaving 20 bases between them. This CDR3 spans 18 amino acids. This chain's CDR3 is CASSFHRVMSTPNEKLFF. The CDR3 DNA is TGTGCCAGCAGCTTCCACAGGGTTATGAGCACACCTAATGAAAAACTGTTTTTT.

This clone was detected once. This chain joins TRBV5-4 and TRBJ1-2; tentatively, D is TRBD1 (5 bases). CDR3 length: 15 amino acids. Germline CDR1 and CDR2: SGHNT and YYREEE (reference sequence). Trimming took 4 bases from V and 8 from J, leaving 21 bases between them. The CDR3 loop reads CASSTRTDTAIGYTF. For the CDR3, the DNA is TGTGCCAGCAGCACCCGGACGGACACCGCCATAGGCTACACCTTC.

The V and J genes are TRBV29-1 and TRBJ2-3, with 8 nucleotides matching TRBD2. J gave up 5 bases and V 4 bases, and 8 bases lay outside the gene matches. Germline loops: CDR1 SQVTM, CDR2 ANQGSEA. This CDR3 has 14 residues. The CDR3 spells CSVGETSGRDTQYF. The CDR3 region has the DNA TGCAGCGTTGGGGAGACCAGCGGGAGAGATACGCAGTATTTT.

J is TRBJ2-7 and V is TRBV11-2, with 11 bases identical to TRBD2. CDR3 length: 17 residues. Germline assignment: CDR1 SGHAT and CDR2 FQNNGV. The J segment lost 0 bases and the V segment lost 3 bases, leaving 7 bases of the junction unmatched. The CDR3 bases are TGTGCCAGCAGCTTCCTAGCGGGAGGCGCAAGCTCCTACGAGCAGTACTTC. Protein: CASSFLAGGASSYEQYF.

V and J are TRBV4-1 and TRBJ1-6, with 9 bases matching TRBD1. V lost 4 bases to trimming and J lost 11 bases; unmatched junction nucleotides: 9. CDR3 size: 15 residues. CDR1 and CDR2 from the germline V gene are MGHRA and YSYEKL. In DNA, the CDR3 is TGCGCCAGCAGCCTCGGCGGGACAGGGTCAACACCCCTCCACTTT. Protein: CASSLGGTGSTPLHF.

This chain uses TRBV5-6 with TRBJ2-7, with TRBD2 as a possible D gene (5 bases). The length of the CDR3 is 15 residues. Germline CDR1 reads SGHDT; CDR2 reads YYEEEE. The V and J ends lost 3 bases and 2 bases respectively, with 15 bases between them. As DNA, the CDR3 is TGTGCCAGCAGCTCCCGCTATACTAGGCCCTACGAGCAGTACTTC. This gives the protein CASSSRYTRPYEQYF.

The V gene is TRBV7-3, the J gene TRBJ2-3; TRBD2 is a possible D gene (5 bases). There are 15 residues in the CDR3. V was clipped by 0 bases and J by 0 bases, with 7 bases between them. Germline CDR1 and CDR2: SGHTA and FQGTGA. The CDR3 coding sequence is TGTGCCAGCAGCTTAACGAGCGGTAGCACAGATACGCAGTATTTT. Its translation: CASSLTSGSTDTQYF. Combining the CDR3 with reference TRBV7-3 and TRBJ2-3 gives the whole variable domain GAGVSQTPSNKVTEKGKYVELRCDPISGHTALYWYRQSLGQGPEFLIYFQGTGAADDSGLPNDRFFAVRPEGSVSTLKIQRTERGDSAVYLCASSLTSGSTDTQYFGPGTRLTVL.

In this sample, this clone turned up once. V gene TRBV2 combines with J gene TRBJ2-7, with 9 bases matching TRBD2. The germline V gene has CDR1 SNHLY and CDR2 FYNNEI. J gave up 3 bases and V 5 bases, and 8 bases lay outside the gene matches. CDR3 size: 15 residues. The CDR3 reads CASSRASGTLYEQYF. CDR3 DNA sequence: TGTGCCAGCAGTAGGGCTAGCGGGACCCTCTACGAGCAGTACTTC. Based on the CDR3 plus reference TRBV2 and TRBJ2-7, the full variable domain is EPEVTQTPSHQVTQMGQEVILRCVPISNHLYFYWYRQILGQKVEFLVSFYNNEISEKSEIFDDQFSVERPDGSNFTLKIRSTKLEDSAMYFCASSRASGTLYEQYFGPGTRLTVT.

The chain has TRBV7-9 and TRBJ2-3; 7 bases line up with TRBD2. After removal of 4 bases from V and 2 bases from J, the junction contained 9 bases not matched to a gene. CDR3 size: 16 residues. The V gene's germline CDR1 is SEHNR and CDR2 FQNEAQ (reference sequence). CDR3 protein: CASSYRGAGDTDTQYF. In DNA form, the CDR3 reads TGTGCCAGCAGCTACCGTGGGGCGGGAGACACAGATACGCAGTATTTT.